The clone carrying this T cell receptor beta chain has just one count. Its antigen remains unidentified. The data derive from a study of T cell responses to AZD1222 COVID-19 vaccine. Points from the study as a whole: The peak T cell response came first, and repertoires were sampled only after it.

Per germline, CDR1 SGHAT and CDR2 FQNNGV. The V end was cut by 3 bases, the J end by 2 bases, with 16 bases between. The CDR3 is 16 amino acids. Clones were sequenced by immunoSEQ multiplex PCR, and TCRdb holds only the in-frame ones, with some missing. This sample carries tens of thousands of clones, around 90% of them seen once, and the ten largest clones take roughly 35%. The sample in question was peripheral blood, obtained 28 days after the second AZD1222 dose. The TCR comes from an adult who received the AZD1222 COVID-19 vaccine. V usage is TRBV11-2 and J usage is TRBJ1-2; no clear D. The CDR3 loop is CASSFLGVQPNYGYTF. In DNA, the CDR3 is TGTGCCAGCAGCTTTCTGGGCGTACAGCCCAACTATGGCTACACCTTC.